Listed below are T cell receptor beta chains from one sample, sequenced in a study of control samples from healthy donors and cancer patients. Data came from immunoSEQ multiplex PCR; TCRdb stores just in-frame clones and leaves some out. The sample lists 150,000 to 200,000 clones, roughly 95% occurring once. Sequencing used blood. The receptors were gathered from a woman in her twenties or thirties in good health. Both conserved end residues are part of each CDR3. The D gene is left open where the match is weak. Size is omitted from some rows. Given values are once, few, many or a class for expanded clones.

TRBV28	TRBJ2-7	NA	NA	TGTGCCAGCAGTTTAAGGGGGGCGGGAGTTTCCTACGAGCAGTACTTC	CASSLRGAGVSYEQYF
TRBV2	TRBJ1-2	NA	once	TGTGCCAGCAGTGCGGCGGGCTACTATGGCTACACCTTC	CASSAAGYYGYTF
TRBV30	TRBJ2-7	NA	NA	TGTGCCTGGAGTGGGGGCCGCGGCGAGCAGTACTTC	CAWSGGRGEQYF
TRBV28	TRBJ1-2	NA	NA	TGTGCCAGCAGGGCTGAACGCTACACCTTC	CASRAERYTF
TRBV19	TRBJ2-1	NA	NA	TGTGCCAGTAGTGGTGATGACAACTACAATGAGCAGTTCTTC	CASSGDDNYNEQFF
TRBV28	TRBJ2-5	NA	NA	TGTGCCAGCAGTACCCGGCGCACTCTACCAGAGACCCAGTACTTC	CASSTRRTLPETQYF
TRBV10-1	TRBJ2-3	TRBD1	NA	TGCGCCAGCAGTCCGGGACAGCCTTGGACGCAGTATTTT	CASSPGQPWTQYF
TRBV21-1	TRBJ1-1	NA	NA	TGTGCCAGCAGCTGCGACAGGGCGACTGAAGCTTTCTTT	CASSCDRATEAFF
TRBV15	TRBJ1-5	NA	NA	TGTGCCACCACACATGGGAATCAGCCCCAGCATTTT	CATTHGNQPQHF
TRBV7-7	TRBJ2-6	NA	NA	TGTGCTAGCAGCCCTAGCGTGGCAGCTGGGGCCAACGTCCTGACTTTC	CASSPSVAAGANVLTF
TRBV24-1	TRBJ2-1	TRBD1	once	TGTGCCACCATCCGGGACAGGGGGCCCACAGACCCTTTTTACAATAATGAGCAGTTCTTC	CATIRDRGPTDPFYNNEQFF
TRBV16	TRBJ2-7	NA	NA	TGTGCCAGCAGCCAATCCTGGACGGGCTCCTACGAGCAGTACTTC	CASSQSWTGSYEQYF
TRBV10-3	TRBJ2-1	NA	NA	TGTGCCATCAGTGATAGCGGAACCTACAATGAGCAGTTCTTC	CAISDSGTYNEQFF
TRBV19	TRBJ1-5	TRBD1	NA	TGTGCCAGTAGTATAGGACAGGGGCGAACTAGCAATCAGCCCCAGCATTTT	CASSIGQGRTSNQPQHF
TRBV6-7	TRBJ1-5	NA	NA	TGTGCCAGCAGGCCCATTATAACCACGGGGGTTAGAGGGGTACAGCCCCAGCATTTT	CASRPIITTGVRGVQPQHF
TRBV7-9	TRBJ1-2	TRBD1	NA	TGTGCCAGCAGACAGGGGCAGGGGCGGGGTGGCTACACCTTC	CASRQGQGRGGYTF
TRBV6-4	TRBJ1-2	TRBD1	NA	TGTGCCAGCAATGACAGGGTCCCACAAAACTATGGCTACACCTTC	CASNDRVPQNYGYTF
TRBV29-1	TRBJ2-5	TRBD2	NA	TGCAGCGTCGGACTAGCGGGAGTCGGAGAGACCCAGTACTTC	CSVGLAGVGETQYF
TRBV11-3	TRBJ2-2	NA	NA	TGTGCCAGCAGCCTAGGACCGCACGGGACCGGGGAGCTGTTTTTT	CASSLGPHGTGELFF
TRBV11-3	TRBJ2-1	TRBD2	NA	TGTGCCAGCAGCCCGGGGGGACTAGCGGGAGGCGGATCCTACAATGAGCAGTTCTTC	CASSPGGLAGGGSYNEQFF
TRBV9	TRBJ2-2	NA	NA	TGTGCCAGCAGCCCCCTCTTCGGGGCGGGCGGGGAGCTGTTTTTT	CASSPLFGAGGELFF
TRBV28	TRBJ2-7	TRBD2	once	TGTGCCAGCAGTCTCCACCCTACCGGGACTAGTGCCTACGAGCAGTACTTC	CASSLHPTGTSAYEQYF
TRBV6-1	TRBJ2-1	TRBD2	NA	TGTGCCAGCAGTGGCAAGGGACTAGCGGTCTCCTACAATGAGCAGTTCTTC	CASSGKGLAVSYNEQFF
TRBV30	TRBJ1-2	NA	NA	TGTGCCTGGGGGGGACCCCTAGGGTACACCTTC	CAWGGPLGYTF
TRBV21-1	TRBJ1-6	NA	NA	TGTGCCAGCAGCAAAGTGGTAGAAGGGGCCGGTAATTCACCCCTCCACTTT	CASSKVVEGAGNSPLHF
TRBV18	TRBJ2-6	TRBD1	NA	TGTGCCAGCTCATTTACTACAGGGGCAGGGGCCAACGTCCTGACTTTC	CASSFTTGAGANVLTF
TRBV2	TRBJ2-1	NA	NA	TGTGCCAGCAGCCTGGCCGGGACTTCTTCCTACAATGAGCAGTTCTTC	CASSLAGTSSYNEQFF
TRBV28	TRBJ1-4	NA	once	TGTGCCAGCAGGACGCCGGGACAAAGTAATGAAAAACTGTTTTTT	CASRTPGQSNEKLFF
TRBV30	TRBJ2-7	TRBD1	NA	TGTGCCTGGACTAACAGGGGGCCGGGCGAGCAGTACTTC	CAWTNRGPGEQYF
TRBV27	TRBJ1-6	NA	NA	TGTGCCAGCAGTTCCGGGAATTCACCCCTCCACTTT	CASSSGNSPLHF
TRBV5-1	TRBJ1-2	NA	NA	TGCGCCAGCAGTCAACACCCAGACGTCGGACTGTTCTACACCTTC	CASSQHPDVGLFYTF
TRBV28	TRBJ1-4	NA	few	TGTGCCAGCCGAGTACCGCGCGATGAAAAACTGTTTTTT	CASRVPRDEKLFF
TRBV5-1	TRBJ2-2	TRBD2	NA	TGCGCCAGCAGCTTCCTAGCGGGATCGGACGGGGAGCTGTTTTTT	CASSFLAGSDGELFF
TRBV6-5	TRBJ1-3	NA	NA	TGTGCCAGCAGAGTACAGGGAAGCTCTGGAAACACCATATATTTT	CASRVQGSSGNTIYF
TRBV21-1	TRBJ2-7	NA	NA	TGTGCCAGCAGCAGGGGAAGGCTGGGACAGCACCCCTACGAGCAGTACTTC	CASSRGRLGQHPYEQYF
TRBV10-2	TRBJ2-7	TRBD1	NA	TGCGCCAGCAGGATGGACAGGGCCTACGAGCAGTACTTC	CASRMDRAYEQYF
TRBV9	TRBJ2-1	NA	NA	TGTGCCAGCAGCGTAACCCCTGAGAGGAGCTCCTACAATGAGCAGTTCTTC	CASSVTPERSSYNEQFF
TRBV7-9	TRBJ2-1	TRBD1	NA	TGTGCCAGCAGACCGACAGGGGCAGGCGATGAGCAGTTCTTC	CASRPTGAGDEQFF
TRBV7-9	TRBJ2-7	TRBD1	NA	TGTGCCAGCAGCCACCGGCTCCTGGGACAGCCAGCCTACGAGCAGTACTTC	CASSHRLLGQPAYEQYF
TRBV7-9	TRBJ2-1	TRBD2	NA	TGTGCCAGCAGCTCCTTGAGCGGGAGGCCCCCCTACAATGAGCAGTTCTTC	CASSSLSGRPPYNEQFF
TRBV9	TRBJ2-1	NA	NA	TGTGCCAGCACCCAAGGTCTCGTGACAAGTAATGAGCAGTTCTTC	CASTQGLVTSNEQFF
TRBV5-6	TRBJ2-3	NA	NA	TGTGCCAGCAGCTTGGCGGTAGGGCGCTCAGTAGGAGATACGCAGTATTTT	CASSLAVGRSVGDTQYF
TRBV28	TRBJ1-5	NA	NA	TGTGCCAGTAAAAGGTTTGGCAATCAGCCCCAGCATTTT	CASKRFGNQPQHF
TRBV5-6	TRBJ2-2	TRBD2	few	TGTGCCAGCAGCTTCTATATTTGGCAGGCGGGGGCCGGGGAGCTGTTTTTT	CASSFYIWQAGAGELFF
TRBV19	TRBJ2-2	NA	NA	TGTGCCAGTAGTCCGGTAGGGACCGGGGAGCTGTTTTTT	CASSPVGTGELFF
TRBV5-1	TRBJ2-7	NA	NA	TGCGCCAGCAGCTTGGCCCCTTATTCCTACGAGCAGTACTTC	CASSLAPYSYEQYF
TRBV19	TRBJ1-5	NA	NA	TGTGCCAGTTTCCACACCCTTAGCAATCAGCCCCAGCATTTT	CASFHTLSNQPQHF
TRBV28	TRBJ1-1	NA	NA	TGCGCCAGCAGCCGCCCGAATGAAGCTTTCTTT	CASSRPNEAFF
TRBV24-1	TRBJ1-5	NA	NA	TGTGCCACCAGTGATTCCCACAGGGTTCGTCAGCCCCAGCATTTT	CATSDSHRVRQPQHF
TRBV7-9	TRBJ1-5	TRBD1	NA	TGTGCCAGCAGCCATCTCCGGGACAGGGCAGGGCCCCAGCATTTT	CASSHLRDRAGPQHF
TRBV2	TRBJ2-1	TRBD2	NA	TGTGCCAGCAGTGAACAGAGGACTAGTGATGAGCAGTTCTTC	CASSEQRTSDEQFF
TRBV28	TRBJ1-5	NA	NA	TGTGCCAGCAGTTTTGGGGGTAGAGGACAGCCCCAGCATTTT	CASSFGGRGQPQHF